Listed below are T cell receptor beta chains from one sample, sequenced in a study of blood T cell repertoires in COVID-19. Generated by immunoSEQ multiplex PCR, the TCRdb table keeps only in-frame clones and is missing some. The sample consists of approximately 300,000 clones, 85% to 90% of them appearing once. The sequenced material came from PBMCs or T cells enriched from blood (not recorded which). The receptors shown here come from a woman aged 18-30 years who had recovered from COVID-19. Both conserved end residues are part of each CDR3. The D gene is left open where the match is weak. Size is stated for part of the rows, as once, few or many counts, or as a class when the clone is expanded.

j_gene | d_gene | abundance | v_gene | CDR3aa | CDR3nt
TRBJ1-6 | - | - | TRBV21-1 | CASIYTKTDTDNSPLHF | TGTGCCAGCATCTACACAAAGACGGACACTGATAATTCACCCCTCCACTTT
TRBJ1-2 | - | - | TRBV3-1/TRBV3-2 | CASSQDSGRNYYTF | TGTGCCAGCAGCCAAGATTCAGGGCGGAACTACTACACCTTC
TRBJ1-3 | - | - | TRBV4-1 | CASSQVSSGNTIYF | TGCGCCAGCAGCCAAGTATCCTCTGGAAACACCATATATTTT
TRBJ2-7 | TRBD1 | - | TRBV5-6 | CASSLHRGHYEQYF | TGTGCCAGCAGCTTGCACAGGGGGCATTACGAGCAGTACTTC
TRBJ2-1 | - | - | TRBV5-5 | CASSLSGTEFYQFF | TGTGCCAGCAGCTTGTCTGGTACCGAGTTCTACCAGTTCTTC
TRBJ2-5 | TRBD1 | - | TRBV6-6 | CASSPIGTGLLQGQETQYF | TGTGCCAGCAGTCCAATAGGGACAGGCCTGTTACAGGGCCAAGAGACCCAGTACTTC
TRBJ1-5 | - | - | TRBV4-1 | CASSQAQISNQPQHF | TGCGCCAGCAGCCAAGCTCAGATTAGCAATCAGCCCCAGCATTTT
TRBJ1-4 | - | once | TRBV30 | CAWRSQVGGQQEKLFF | TGTGCCTGGAGAAGTCAGGTTGGCGGACAACAGGAAAAACTGTTTTTT
TRBJ2-1 | - | - | TRBV2 | CASRPSSYNEQFF | TGTGCCAGCCGCCCGAGCTCCTACAATGAGCAGTTCTTC
TRBJ1-4 | TRBD1 | - | TRBV7-9 | CASSQDRESEKLFF | TGTGCCAGCAGCCAGGACAGGGAGAGTGAAAAACTGTTTTTT
TRBJ2-2 | - | - | TRBV28 | CVTGDHTGELFF | TGTGTTACGGGGGACCACACCGGGGAGCTGTTTTTT
TRBJ2-5 | - | - | TRBV7-3 | CASSLQQGSALQETQYF | TGTGCCAGCAGCTTACAACAGGGTAGCGCCCTCCAAGAGACCCAGTACTTC
TRBJ1-1 | - | - | TRBV19 | CASSTDRLEAFF | TGTGCCAGTAGTACGGACAGACTTGAAGCTTTCTTT
TRBJ2-1 | TRBD2 | few | TRBV27 | CASSTGTSGYNEQFF | TGTGCCAGCAGTACGGGGACTAGCGGATACAATGAGCAGTTCTTC
TRBJ1-2 | TRBD1 | - | TRBV6-4 | CASSPTGGQGNYGYTF | TGTGCCAGCAGTCCAACGGGGGGACAGGGAAACTATGGCTACACCTTC
TRBJ1-4 | TRBD1 | - | TRBV30 | CAWERGQGLWTEKLFF | TGTGCCTGGGAGAGGGGACAGGGACTTTGGACTGAAAAACTGTTTTTT
TRBJ2-5 | TRBD1 | - | TRBV28 | CASSPRTGGGETQYF | TGTGCCAGCAGTCCTAGGACAGGGGGAGGCGAGACCCAGTACTTC
TRBJ1-6 | - | - | TRBV9 | CASSVGKGPAPLHF | TGTGCCAGCAGCGTAGGTAAGGGGCCAGCACCCCTCCACTTT
TRBJ1-1 | - | - | TRBV5-1 | CASRGERAWNTEAFF | TGCGCCAGCAGGGGAGAGCGGGCTTGGAACACTGAAGCTTTCTTT
TRBJ2-7 | TRBD1 | - | TRBV11-2 | CASSTYRGPIPYEQYF | TGTGCCAGCAGCACATACAGGGGGCCTATACCCTACGAGCAGTACTTC
TRBJ1-6 | - | - | TRBV5-1 | CASSLFANSPLHF | TGCGCCAGCAGCTTGTTCGCGAATTCACCCCTCCACTTT
TRBJ1-1 | TRBD1 | - | TRBV11-2 | CASSLAGATGTTEAFF | TGTGCCAGCAGCTTAGCGGGCGCGACAGGGACTACTGAAGCTTTCTTT
TRBJ2-7 | - | - | TRBV5-1 | CASKTGPSSYEQYF | TGCGCCAGCAAGACAGGACCAAGCTCCTACGAGCAGTACTTC
TRBJ2-1 | TRBD2 | - | TRBV28 | CASKTSGLYNEQFF | TGTGCCAGCAAGACTAGCGGGCTTTACAATGAGCAGTTCTTC
TRBJ2-3 | TRBD2 | - | TRBV6-5 | CASSLSGGERDTQYF | TGTGCCAGCAGCCTTAGCGGGGGGGAGCGAGATACGCAGTATTTT
TRBJ2-7 | TRBD1 | - | TRBV19 | CASKGAGQTYEQYF | TGTGCCAGTAAGGGGGCAGGGCAAACCTACGAGCAGTACTTC
TRBJ1-3 | - | - | TRBV12-3/TRBV12-4 | CASSFDSGNTIYF | TGTGCCAGCAGTTTTGACAGCGGAAACACCATATATTTT
TRBJ1-1 | TRBD1 | - | TRBV29-1 | CSAWTGSVTEAFF | TGCAGCGCCTGGACAGGGTCGGTCACTGAAGCTTTCTTT
TRBJ2-5 | - | - | TRBV30 | CAWSVWAETQYF | TGTGCCTGGAGTGTATGGGCAGAGACCCAGTACTTC
TRBJ1-2 | - | few | TRBV9 | CASSETGHGYTF | TGTGCCAGCAGCGAGACAGGTCATGGCTACACCTTC
TRBJ1-5 | - | - | TRBV6-6 | CASSTRQASRQPQHF | TGTGCCAGCAGTACCAGACAGGCCAGTCGTCAGCCCCAGCATTTT
TRBJ2-5 | TRBD2 | - | TRBV18 | CASSPLGGPQETQYF | TGTGCCAGCTCACCTTTGGGAGGGCCCCAAGAGACCCAGTACTTC
TRBJ2-7 | TRBD2 | - | TRBV18 | CASSEGTSSYEQYF | TGTGCCAGCTCAGAAGGGACTAGCTCCTACGAGCAGTACTTC
TRBJ1-2 | TRBD1 | - | TRBV15 | CATSTRLGGGYGYTF | TGTGCCACCAGCACCCGCTTAGGGGGCGGGTATGGCTACACCTTC
TRBJ1-6 | - | - | TRBV2 | CASSDRVAGRNSPLHF | TGTGCCAGCAGTGACCGGGTGGCGGGTAGGAATTCACCCCTCCACTTT
TRBJ2-3 | TRBD1 | - | TRBV30 | CAWSHGQGTDTQYF | TGTGCCTGGAGTCACGGACAGGGCACAGATACGCAGTATTTT
TRBJ1-1 | TRBD1 | - | TRBV5-1 | CASSSGQHTEAFF | TGCGCCAGCAGCTCGGGACAGCACACTGAAGCTTTCTTT
TRBJ1-1 | - | few | TRBV20-1 | CSARANTEAFF | TGCAGTGCTAGGGCGAACACTGAAGCTTTCTTT
TRBJ1-5 | - | - | TRBV4-2 | CASSQEGQSRDQPQHF | TGTGCCAGCAGCCAAGAGGGGCAAAGTAGGGATCAGCCCCAGCATTTT
TRBJ1-1 | TRBD1 | - | TRBV6-5 | CASSLMTGVNTEAFF | TGTGCCAGCAGTCTGATGACAGGGGTGAACACTGAAGCTTTCTTT
TRBJ1-1 | TRBD1 | - | TRBV28 | CASSTSDRVIGNTEAFF | TGTGCCAGCAGTACCTCGGACAGGGTCATCGGGAACACTGAAGCTTTCTTT